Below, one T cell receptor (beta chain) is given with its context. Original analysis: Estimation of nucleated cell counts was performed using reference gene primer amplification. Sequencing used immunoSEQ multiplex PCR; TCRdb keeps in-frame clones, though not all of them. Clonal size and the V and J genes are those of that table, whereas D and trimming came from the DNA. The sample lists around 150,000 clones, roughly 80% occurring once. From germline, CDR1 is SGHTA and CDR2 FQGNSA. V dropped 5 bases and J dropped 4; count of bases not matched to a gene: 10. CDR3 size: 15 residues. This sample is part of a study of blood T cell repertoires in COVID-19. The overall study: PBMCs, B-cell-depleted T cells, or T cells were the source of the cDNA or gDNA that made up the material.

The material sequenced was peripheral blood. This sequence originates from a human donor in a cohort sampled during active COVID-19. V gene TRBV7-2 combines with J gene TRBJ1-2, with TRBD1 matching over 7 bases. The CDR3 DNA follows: TGTGCCAGCAGCCTAGGACAGGATCAAATCTATGGCTACACCTTC. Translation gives CASSLGQDQIYGYTF.